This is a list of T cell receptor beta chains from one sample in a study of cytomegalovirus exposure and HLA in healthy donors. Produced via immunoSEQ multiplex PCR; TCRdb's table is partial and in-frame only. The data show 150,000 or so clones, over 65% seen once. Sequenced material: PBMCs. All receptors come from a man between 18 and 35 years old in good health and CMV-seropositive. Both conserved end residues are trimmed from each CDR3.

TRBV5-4	ASRRGGQNLNTEAF
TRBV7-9	ASPPARGSFDEQF
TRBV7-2	ASSLTTVNTEAF
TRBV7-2	ASSRIGSERKNIQY
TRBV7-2	ASSLDGVLANEKLF
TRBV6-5	ASSHRLAGAYEQY
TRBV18	ASSPRGDRGNQPQH
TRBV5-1	ASSFTGVTEAF
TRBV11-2	ASSPRQGAPNEKLF
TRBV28	ASSWQGYNQPQH
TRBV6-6	ASRKQGSSTDTQY
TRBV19	ASSPRDSGQAGYT
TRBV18	ASSPPRGTNTEAF
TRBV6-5	ASSYMGTSDKQY
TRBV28	ASRDRGNEKLF
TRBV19	ASSTGQGYEQY
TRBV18	ASSRDSDNYGYT
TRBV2	ASSEDRAHEQY
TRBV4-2	ASSQGPDSYGANVLT
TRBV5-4	ASSLVGRGGKETQY
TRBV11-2	ASSLVGTGFYYEQY
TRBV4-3	ASSQDRGLNTEAF
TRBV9	ASNPPGTGELF
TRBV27	ASSLSGLTGETQY
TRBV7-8	ASTRGTASYEQY
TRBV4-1	ASSRSGTGQETQY
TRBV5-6	ASSFSSQPQH
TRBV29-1	SVYPPGLSSYNEQF
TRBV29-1	SVGQGGREHGYT
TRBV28	ASSRADIIEAF
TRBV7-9	ASSLRGGDEKLF
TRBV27	ASSYGTGGTKLF
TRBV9	ASSVGTGGNQPQH
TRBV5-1	ASRFGSGTAAYEQY
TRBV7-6	ASSRSIFDEQF
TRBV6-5	ASSYWGAGYEQY
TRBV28	ASSYNPAGGFTDTQY
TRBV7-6	ASSLEASASSYEQY
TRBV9	ASNRDTKDYEQY
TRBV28	ASSLPRLAGQY
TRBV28	ASSLSALGGRNYGYT
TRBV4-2	ATGRRGVQGVGDTEAF
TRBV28	ASSVTGGYEQY
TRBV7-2	ASSLVGVINQPQH
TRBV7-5	ARSLTAGVGNQPQH
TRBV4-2	ASSRGARTGRYSNQPQH
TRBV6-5	ASSPAGQGAKEQY
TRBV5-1	ASSLVGSGTDTQY
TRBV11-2	ASDGLTSNEQF
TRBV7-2	ASSLGLAGDEQF
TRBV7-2	ASSATSGSYNEQF
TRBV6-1	ASSGDFYGYT
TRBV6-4	ASSADYSSTDTQY
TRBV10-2	ASSGLAGDSSYEQY
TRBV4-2	ASSRDREETQY